Below, 10 T cell receptor beta chains from the same sample are listed, as sequenced in a study of beta chain features in type 1 diabetes. Study conclusions and caveats: Significant though moderate, a shortening of TCRB CDR3s appeared in all four CD4+ subsets of Type 1 diabetes patients.

The antigens for these receptors are not known. The isolated RNA, all of it, was reverse transcribed, so expressed TCRB transcripts were what got sequenced. Generated by immunoSEQ multiplex PCR, the TCRdb table keeps only in-frame clones and is missing some. Of fewer than 300,000 clones listed, approximately 10% are singletons. The source material was naive CD4+ T cells from blood. These receptors were obtained from a man aged 30 to 39 with type 1 diabetes.

This clone was observed a handful of times. This chain connects TRBV5-1 to TRBJ2-7, with 8 positions matching TRBD1. Trimming at V came to 4 bases and at J to 3 bases, leaving 9 bases not matched to a gene. The CDR3 has 15 amino acids. Germline assignment: CDR1 SGHRS and CDR2 YFSETQ. This CDR3 reads CASSPDRALYYEQYF. For the CDR3, the DNA is TGCGCCAGCAGCCCGGACAGGGCCCTTTACTACGAGCAGTACTTC.

This clone was observed a few times. J is TRBJ2-1 and V is TRBV5-1, with TRBD2 matching 10 bases. The V and J ends lost 5 bases and 4 bases, in that order; junction bases with no gene match: 6. Germline V gene data show CDR1 as SGHRS and CDR2 as YFSETQ. The CDR3 sequence is 15 residues long. The CDR3 DNA sequence: TGCGCCAGCAGGGTACTAGCGGGGAGGTACAATGAGCAGTTCTTC. It encodes CASRVLAGRYNEQFF.

V gene TRBV18 combines with J gene TRBJ1-1, with D maybe TRBD1 (6 bases). The V gene lost 3 bases and the J gene lost 4 bases, with 15 bases spanning the gap. From germline, CDR1 is KGHSH and CDR2 LQKENI. This CDR3 is built from 15 residues. Here the CDR3 DNA reads TGTGCCAGCTCACCTCCTGGCAGGGGTTTCACTGAAGCTTTCTTT. This sequence encodes CASSPPGRGFTEAFF.

This clone was seen a few times. The chain links TRBV18 to TRBJ2-1; TRBD1 agrees at 8 bases. Germline-derived CDR1 and CDR2 are KGHSH and LQKENI. Trimming took 2 bases from V and 4 from J; bases not matched to a gene: 4. The CDR3 contains 15 residues. The CDR3 nucleotides are TGTGCCAGCTCACCAACGGACAGGGCATACAATGAGCAGTTCTTC. This sequence encodes CASSPTDRAYNEQFF.

This chain joins TRBV7-9 and TRBJ2-5; perhaps TRBD2 as D (6 bases). Germline V gives CDR1 SEHNR, CDR2 FQNEAQ (reference sequence). There are 14 residues in the CDR3. The V end was cut by 5 bases, the J end by 1 base, with 11 bases between. This CDR3 reads CASSPRRAQETQYF. In DNA form, the CDR3 reads TGTGCCAGCAGCCCTCGGAGGGCCCAAGAGACCCAGTACTTC.

The chain carries TRBV4-2 and TRBJ2-1; a weak D match, TRBD1 (6 bases). V lost 1 base, J lost 4 bases, and 17 bases lay in between. The CDR3 sequence is 17 residues long. CDR1 is LGHNA and CDR2 is YNFKEQ in the germline V gene. DNA for the CDR3: TGTGCCAGCAGCCAAGGGGAACAGGGCAGGGATTACAATGAGCAGTTCTTC. Its protein product is CASSQGEQGRDYNEQFF.

This clone was seen more than once but under ten times. This chain joins TRBV9 and TRBJ2-7; D is perhaps TRBD2 (5 bases). Germline values: CDR1 SGDLS, CDR2 YYNGEE. V lost 0 bases and J 3 bases, leaving 13 bases between the germline ends. CDR3 length: 15 amino acids. CDR3 nucleotides: TGTGCCAGCAGCGTAGATCAAGCGGAGGTCTACGAGCAGTACTTC. It is translated as CASSVDQAEVYEQYF.

Concerning this clone itself: In the same sample, other DNA sequences code for this CDR3. The chain links TRBV28 to TRBJ2-7; the match to TRBD1 covers 11 bases. V was pared by 4 bases and J by 3 bases, with 2 bases of the junction left unmatched. The CDR3 covers 14 residues. Germline loops: CDR1 MDHEN, CDR2 SYDVKM. CDR3 bases: TGTGCCAGCAGTTCGGGACAGGGGGTCTACGAGCAGTACTTC. Encoded protein: CASSSGQGVYEQYF.

The rearrangement joins TRBV5-1 to TRBJ1-2, with 7 bases matching TRBD1. J gave up 0 bases and V 0 bases, and 8 bases lay outside the gene matches. Germline values: CDR1 SGHRS, CDR2 YFSETQ. This CDR3 spans 17 amino acids. The CDR3 is CASSLVAGQASNYGYTF. The CDR3 nucleotides read TGCGCCAGCAGCTTGGTTGCCGGACAGGCCTCTAACTATGGCTACACCTTC.

The J gene is TRBJ2-7, the V gene TRBV13, with 9 bases fitting TRBD1. Trimming at V came to 5 bases and at J to 2 bases, leaving 7 bases not matched to a gene. Germline V gene lookup returns CDR1 PRHDT and CDR2 FYEKMQ (reference sequence). The CDR3 is made up of 15 amino acids. For the CDR3, the DNA is TGTGCCAGCAGCACCCGGGACAGGGCGACCTACGAGCAGTACTTC. This sequence encodes CASSTRDRATYEQYF. Full variable domain (rest looked up from reference TRBV13 and TRBJ2-7): AAGVIQSPRHLIKEKRETATLKCYPIPRHDTVYWYQQGPGQDPQFLISFYEKMQSDKGSIPDRFSAQQFSDYHSELNMSSLELGDSALYFCASSTRDRATYEQYFGPGTRLTVT.